A single sample gave rise to the 8 T cell receptor beta chains below, sequenced in a study of siplizumab effects on memory and regulatory T cells. Here immunoSEQ multiplex PCR was the method, and the copy in TCRdb shows in-frame clones only, minus some. The sample has about 60,000 clones; 70% to 90% are singletons. The sequencing sample was made of memory CD4+ T cells sorted from blood. These receptors were taken from a human donor in good health.

V is TRBV28 and J is TRBJ1-2, with 11 positions matching TRBD1. The germline gives CDR1 MDHEN, CDR2 SYDVKM. The CDR3 length is 14 residues. V was clipped by 8 bases and J by 8 bases; unmatched bases: 10. The CDR3 sequence is CASLTGQGARGYTF. The CDR3 bases are TGTGCCAGCCTCACCGGACAGGGGGCGCGAGGCTACACCTTC.

This clone was seen a single time. The chain employs TRBV5-1 and TRBJ2-5; no reliable D call. Trimming removed 4 bases from V and 1 base from J, with 2 bases in between. This CDR3 is built from 11 residues. In germline, CDR1 is SGHRS, CDR2 YFSETQ. CDR3 region: CASSVQETQYF. DNA for the CDR3: TGCGCCAGCAGCGTCCAAGAGACCCAGTACTTC.

This clone was counted between two and nine times. The chain has TRBV27 and TRBJ2-7; a weak D match, TRBD2 (6 bases). The CDR3 has 14 amino acids. Germline V gene data show CDR1 as MNHEY and CDR2 as SMNVEV (reference sequence). V was clipped by 3 bases and J by 4 bases, with 13 bases between them. The CDR3 here is CASSFLASEYEQYF. CDR3 bases: TGTGCCAGCAGTTTTTTGGCTAGCGAGTACGAGCAGTACTTC.

The chain combines TRBV27 with TRBJ2-3; no firm D call. This CDR3 is built from 15 residues. Germline assignment: CDR1 MNHEY and CDR2 SMNVEV (reference sequence). V was shortened by 8 bases and J by 3 bases, with 18 bases between the two germline ends. CDR3 sequence: CASRSFFPATDTQYF. The CDR3 DNA reads TGTGCCAGCCGGTCTTTTTTTCCGGCGACAGATACGCAGTATTTT.

The chain links TRBV19 to TRBJ1-1; 7 bases map to TRBD1. From germline, CDR1 is LNHDA and CDR2 SQIVND (reference sequence). Trimming at V came to 5 bases and at J to 0 bases, leaving 6 bases not matched to a gene. The length of the CDR3 is 15 residues. The CDR3 sequence: CASSPGGIMNTEAFF. The CDR3 DNA reads as TGTGCCAGTAGTCCAGGGGGAATCATGAACACTGAAGCTTTCTTT. The complete variable domain, with remaining parts taken from reference TRBV19 and TRBJ1-1, reads DGGITQSPKYLFRKEGQNVTLSCEQNLNHDAMYWYRQDPGQGLRLIYYSQIVNDFQKGDIAEGYSVSREKKESFPLTVTSAQKNPTAFYLCASSPGGIMNTEAFFGQGTRLTVV.

This clone was detected a few times. The V and J genes are TRBV7-6 and TRBJ2-3; D gene unclear. Trimming stripped 0 bases from V and 0 bases from J, with 7 bases between. The CDR3 contains 15 residues. Germline V gene data show CDR1 as SGHVS and CDR2 as FNYEAQ. CDR3: CASSLAGISTDTQYF. The CDR3 DNA is TGTGCCAGCAGCTTAGCGGGAATTAGCACAGATACGCAGTATTTT.

The genes are TRBV19 and TRBJ2-7, with D possibly being TRBD1 or TRBD2 (5 bases each). CDR1 and CDR2 from the germline V gene are LNHDA and SQIVND (reference sequence). Trimming took off 5 bases at V and 5 bases at J, with 13 bases between the two ends. There are 13 residues in the CDR3. The CDR3, as DNA: TGTGCCAGTAGTCTTGGGGACCAGAACGAGCAGTACTTC. Encoded protein: CASSLGDQNEQYF.

The chain links TRBV18 to TRBJ1-2; D unresolved. The germline CDR1 and CDR2 sequences are KGHSH and LQKENI. The CDR3 has 12 residues. Trimming took off 3 bases at V and 6 bases at J, with 8 bases between the two ends. The CDR3 DNA reads TGTGCCAGCTCACCGCAGTTTGATGGCTACACCTTC. This codes for CASSPQFDGYTF.